This T cell receptor (beta chain) is drawn from a study of beta chain features in type 1 diabetes. Study-level findings and limits: TCRB CDR3s from Type 1 diabetes patients were moderately but significantly shorter in all four CD4+ subsets. In these data, an HLA type influence on TCRB rearrangement remained unresolved.

Looked up from germline, CDR1 is MDHEN and CDR2 is SYDVKM. The CDR3 sequence is 17 residues long. V was clipped by 6 bases and J by 2 bases; unmatched bases: 14. Markers CD45RO/CCR7/CD25/CD127/CD95/CD27 served to sort CD4+ naive, central memory, regulatory and stem cell-like memory cells. Sorted cells reached over 98% purity in every population. Every isolated RNA sample was fully reverse transcribed, so sequencing captured expressed TCRB transcripts. Sequenced by immunoSEQ multiplex PCR; TCRdb stores in-frame clones only, minus some. The sample has 620,000 or so clones; 15% are singletons. This clone was detected only a few times. What it binds is unknown.

This sequence joins TRBV28 and TRBJ2-7, with 9 bases matching TRBD1. Sequences were obtained from naive CD4+ T cells from blood. This sequence was found in a man aged 18 to 35 in good health. CDR3 residues: CASSSGTGPRSPYEQYF. The DNA of the CDR3 is TGTGCCAGCAGCTCCGGGACAGGGCCCCGTTCTCCCTACGAGCAGTACTTC.